This TCR beta chain was documented in a study of early T cells in non-severe SARS-CoV-2 infection. Study in general: Sequenced material consisted of bulk RNA (from unsorted whole blood), and chains were unpaired.

Unique molecular identifiers were added to individual cDNA molecules. MiXCR was run by TCRdb on the 5' RACE reads, yielding one entry per CDR3 protein. The sample carries more than 55,000 distinct CDR3 sequences, 4.5% to 7.5% recorded once. This clonotype was counted many times. This sequence originates from an adult who was a healthcare worker with PCR-confirmed SARS-CoV-2 infection or an uninfected control (not recorded which). Sequenced material: whole blood, taken at baseline.

The CDR3 sequence is CASSPSRASYEQYF. The CDR3 region has the DNA TGTGCCAGCAGCCCTTCTCGGGCCTCCTACGAGCAGTACTTC. The rearrangement links TRBV7-8 to TRBJ2-7, with unresolved D. From germline, CDR1 is SGHVS and CDR2 FQNEAQ. V was pared by 5 bases and J by 0 bases, with 11 bases between. The CDR3 has 14 residues.